This T cell receptor beta chain was identified during a study of T cell changes during pregnancy in multiple sclerosis. Germline assignment: CDR1 LNHDA and CDR2 SQIVND (reference sequence). CDR3 length equals 14 residues. Trimming removed 4 bases from V and 4 bases from J; junction bases left unmatched: 4. Clones were sequenced by immunoSEQ multiplex PCR, and TCRdb holds only the in-frame ones, with some missing. The repertoire holds around 56,000 clones, with roughly 94% as singletons. The material was CD8+ T cells from peripheral blood mononuclear cells, obtained after pregnancy. The sequence derives from a female donor with multiple sclerosis, enrolled in a pregnancy study. The chain combines TRBV19 with TRBJ2-7, with 10 bases identical to TRBD1. CDR3 residues: CASSNGQGGYEQYF. CDR3 in DNA: TGTGCCAGTAGTAACGGACAGGGGGGATACGAGCAGTACTTC. The whole variable domain, filled in from reference TRBV19 and TRBJ2-7, reads DGGITQSPKYLFRKEGQNVTLSCEQNLNHDAMYWYRQDPGQGLRLIYYSQIVNDFQKGDIAEGYSVSREKKESFPLTVTSAQKNPTAFYLCASSNGQGGYEQYFGPGTRLTVT.